The 4 T cell receptor beta chains reported below all come from one sample, sequenced in a study of monozygotic twins with inflammatory bowel disease. Each CDR3 protein gets one entry in TCRdb, which reprocessed the 5' RACE reads and gives no DNA. The sample includes 400,000 to 500,000 distinct CDR3 sequences. Sequenced sample: blood. All receptors come from a human donor with ulcerative colitis or Crohn's disease, or a healthy co-twin of an affected twin (not recorded which).

This chain joins TRBV20-1 and TRBJ2-7; TCRdb picks TRBD2, but there is no DNA to check that call. Germline V gene lookup returns CDR1 DFQATT and CDR2 SNEGSKA (reference sequence). This CDR3 is built from 15 residues. The CDR3 sequence: CSARDSPIGPYEQYF.

This rearrangement joins TRBV6-1 to TRBJ1-1. Germline-derived CDR1 and CDR2 are MNHNS and SASEGT. The CDR3 totals 15 residues. The CDR3 reads CASSDTGLVTPEAFF.

The V call is TRBV6-5, the J call TRBJ2-1; absent DNA, TCRdb's TRBD2 call cannot be checked. CDR1 is MNHEY, CDR2 SVGAGI, per germline. There are 14 residues in the CDR3. The CDR3 spells CASSYSGGGSEQFF.

The CDR3 sequence is CASSSRAGGLPNYGYTF. V gene TRBV27 combines with J gene TRBJ1-2; TCRdb selects TRBD1, and the lack of DNA leaves this call unchecked. Germline loops: CDR1 MNHEY, CDR2 SMNVEV (reference sequence). CDR3 length equals 17 residues.